The clone carrying this T cell receptor beta chain was detected ten times or more. The study left out patients who had uncontrolled infection, other autoimmune disease, pregnancy or lactation. RNA transcripts served as the template for amplifying TCR beta CDR3 regions. Carried out on the TCR CDR3, a first-round RT-PCR used the HTBI primer set. TCRdb used MiXCR to reprocess the multiplex PCR reads, holding one entry per CDR3 protein. This table holds roughly 600,000 distinct CDR3 sequences, about 14% found once. This entry comes from a study of T cells in Graves' hyperthyroidism and ophthalmopathy. The germline CDR1 and CDR2 sequences are SQVTM and ANQGSEA. The ends were cut back, 4 bases at V and 3 bases at J, with 9 bases in the middle. This CDR3 is built from 12 residues.

Sequencing was done on a sample of blood. The sequence came from a woman in her fifties or sixties with Graves' ophthalmopathy. The genes are TRBV29-1 and TRBJ2-5; no clear D. The CDR3 is CSVGWQEETQYF. CDR3 in DNA: TGCAGCGTTGGGTGGCAGGAAGAGACCCAGTACTTC.